This T cell receptor beta chain was observed in a study of human T cells and chemical hapten exposure. Study-level information: Alopecia areata, totalis or universalis was found in mostly female patients. The study traced per-sample TCR yield variation mainly to small differences in pooled library volumes. General study results and limits: Sensitizing with DPC caused no change in TCRs above 1 in 1000 frequency.

TCRdb re-called the RACE reads with MiXCR, one entry per CDR3 protein. The top ten clones hold about an eighth of a sample with 45,000 to 70,000 distinct CDR3 sequences, 7.5% to 10% of them seen once. On this clonotype: The antigen remains undetermined.

Specified time point: patch test 1, 2 weeks after DPC sensitization. Indicated treatment: therapeutic diphenylcyclopropenone sensitization with weekly scalp DPC. V gave up 2 bases and J gave up 3 bases; unmatched junction bases: 8. Germline CDR1 is SGDLS and CDR2 is YYNGEE. This CDR3 spans 16 amino acids. This specimen consisted of whole blood, obtained in connection with sensitization to the hapten diphenylcyclopropenone (DPC). The source of this sequence is a woman in her forties with alopecia areata. Some clones in this sample may be carry-over from other donors' samples. The chain joins TRBV9 to TRBJ2-1, with TRBD2 matching 7 bases. The CDR3 loop reads CASSVQAGLSYNEQFF. In DNA, the CDR3 is TGTGCCAGCAGCGTTCAAGCGGGGTTAAGCTACAATGAGCAGTTCTTC.